The clone carrying this T cell receptor beta chain turned up a few times. This sample was included in a study of blood T cell repertoires in COVID-19. About the study: The origin of the acute and convalescent COVID-19 samples was the United States, Italy and Spain. In each case, the material was cDNA or gDNA derived from T cells, B-cell-depleted T cells, or PBMCs.

Germline assignment: CDR1 SGHVS and CDR2 FQNEAQ. This CDR3 is built from 15 residues. Trimming cost V 5 bases and J 6 bases; bases outside gene matches: 8. Authors' methods: The authors estimated nucleated cell counts from reference gene primer amplification. Sequencing was performed with immunoSEQ multiplex PCR; in TCRdb, only in-frame clones are kept and a portion is missing. V and J calls and clone size are those listed in that table; D and trimming were worked out from the DNA. The sample lists roughly 30,000 clones; roughly three quarters were seen once. The chain uses TRBV7-8 and TRBJ2-2; TRBD2 matches at 8 bases. Material for sequencing was peripheral blood. The TCR was taken from a man aged 65 to 85 with acute or convalescent COVID-19. CDR3 coding DNA: TGTGCCAGCAGCAAAGACGGGGGGGCCGCCGGGGAGCTGTTTTTT. Its protein product is CASSKDGGAAGELFF.